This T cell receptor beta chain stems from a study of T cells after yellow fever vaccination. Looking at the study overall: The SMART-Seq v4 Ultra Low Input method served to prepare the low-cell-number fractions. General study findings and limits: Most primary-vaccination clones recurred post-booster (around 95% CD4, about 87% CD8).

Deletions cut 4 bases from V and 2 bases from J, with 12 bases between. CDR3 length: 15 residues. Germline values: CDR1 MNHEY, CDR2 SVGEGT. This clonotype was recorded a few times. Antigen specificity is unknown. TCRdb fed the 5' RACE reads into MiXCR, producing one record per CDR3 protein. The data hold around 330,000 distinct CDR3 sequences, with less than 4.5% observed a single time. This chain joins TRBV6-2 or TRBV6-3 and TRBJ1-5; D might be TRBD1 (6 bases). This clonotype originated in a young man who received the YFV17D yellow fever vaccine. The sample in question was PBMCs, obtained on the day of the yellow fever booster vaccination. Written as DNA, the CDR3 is TGTGCCAGCAGTTTTCCAGGGGATGGCAATCAGCCCCAGCATTTT. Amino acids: CASSFPGDGNQPQHF.